A single T cell receptor beta chain is shown here with its context. Its target antigen remains unknown. No much larger clonotype is one base removed from it; base qualities were not supplied. The data belong to a study of blood T cells in healthy people across ages (dated by TCRdb to between 2014 and 2017). About the full investigation: In model experiments, template switching captured about one uniquely barcoded TCR beta cDNA molecule for every two T cells. The study measured age-related changes in TCR beta repertoire diversity using deep sequencing normalized with unique cDNA molecular identifiers. To avoid experimental bias, donors of different ages were randomly spread across the sequencing lanes. Using the same blood draw, the study looked at two additional independent replicas of 1 million unique cDNA reads for two donors, one aged 18 to 30 and the other aged 80 or older. The donors were split into four age groups: young (average about 16 years), middle-aged (about 40), aged (around 67) and long-lived (about 74).

Broad study findings and their caveats: Because the CMV infection status of the donors was unknown, age-related changes in expanded clonotypes may potentially have been confounded. There was a strong correlation between observed TCR beta diversity and the percentage of naive T cells measured by flow cytometry. Observed TCR beta diversity per million T cells fell roughly linearly with age, and a significant reduction was already apparent by age about 43. Compared with the aged group, more naive CD4+ T cells, fewer expanded clones and increased TCR diversity were shown by the long-lived group, suggesting age selection. Estimates of total diversity based on one million sequenced T cells were considered lower bounds and underestimates. Since profiling was done on bulk unsorted PBMCs, naive and antigen-experienced compartments could not be conclusively compared.

The receptor library was made with 5' RACE. The instrument was an Illumina HiSeq 2500. The second PCR ran for roughly 6 to 11 cycles and used a J-beta primer mix along with a sample-barcoded 5' primer. A template-switch 5' adaptor carrying 12 random nucleotides introduced a unique molecular identifier onto each TCR beta cDNA molecule. Each sample yielded at least 3 million CDR3-containing paired-end reads. The Mint cDNA synthesis kit, primed by a TRBC-specific oligonucleotide, was used to synthesize first-strand cDNA from all RNA. After uracil-DNA glycosylase treatment, a first 18-cycle PCR used universal primers M1SS and BC2_uni_R on all cDNA. On the authors' methods: Each sample was normalized by randomly selecting 1 million high-quality reads, each carrying a distinct molecular identifier. Reads sharing molecular identifiers were discarded rather than binned into consensus sequences. MiTCR, with a Q25 quality threshold and the strictest error-elimination algorithm, was used for CDR3 identification, clonotype clustering and error correction. A nonparametric unseen species model using Euler transformation provided a lower-bound estimate of total TCR beta diversity. TCRdb passed the public sequencing reads through fastp at Q25 and MiXCR, retaining productive beta sequences. A single entry per CDR3 protein holds the most common genes and DNA from its merged rows. Clone size and V and J calls follow TCRdb, not the original study. The sample table holds about 1.4 million distinct CDR3 sequences, of which approximately 63% were seen once. Of the sample, roughly 7% is held by the ten largest clones.

The CDR1 and CDR2 encoded by the germline V gene are MNHNS and SASEGT. The CDR3 has 15 amino acids, counting the end cysteine and phenylalanine. Just the 45-base CDR3 DNA is kept, in frame starting at base 1. The V end gives up 4 bases and the J end 6 bases, leaving 6 bases in the junction not matched to a gene. The donors were 40 or so Caucasian individuals from Russia, aged 6 to 90 years, who were systemically healthy. Each donor gave about 9.7 milliliters of peripheral blood, drawn into EDTA-treated Vacutainer tubes. Ficoll-Paque density-gradient centrifugation was used to isolate PBMCs, with at least 7 million per sample. Trizol reagent was used to extract total RNA from the PBMCs, yielding at least 5.5 micrograms per sample. For every donor, an aliquot of PBMCs went through flow cytometry to measure the percentages of naive CD45RAhigh/CD27high T cells.

This chain joins TRBV6-1 to TRBJ1-5, with 10 junctional bases fitting TRBD1. The sample comprised blood. The sequence derives from a man aged 18-30 years in good health. The CDR3 loop reads CASSAGTGDRQPQHF. The DNA sequence follows: TGTGCCAGCAGTGCCGGGACAGGGGATCGTCAGCCCCAGCATTTT.